This T cell receptor (beta chain) is drawn from a study of lymphopenia after photon versus proton radiotherapy. Study-wide results and caveats: Post-nadir diversity loss with photons came from oligoclonal expansion, particularly CD8+ Temra cells. Proton therapy kept repertoires fairly stable, unlike photons, which gained effector/memory cells. Only patients who died were analyzed for survival; proton advantage is unproven.

As concerns this clone: What it recognizes is unknown.

Germline V gives CDR1 LNHDA, CDR2 SQIVND (reference sequence). The CDR3 contains 11 residues. Trimming shortened V by 2 bases and J by 10 bases, and 6 bases separated the two germline ends. Sequenced by immunoSEQ multiplex PCR; TCRdb stores in-frame clones only, minus some. The sample yields about 26,000 clones, approximately 85% seen once. The source material was peripheral blood, sampled from a patient treated with photon-based radiotherapy. The rearrangement uses TRBV19 and TRBJ2-1; no firm D call. The TCR comes from a man aged 30 to 45 with gastric cancer. DNA of the CDR3: TGTGCCAGTAGTATACTCAGCGAGCAGTTCTTC. Its protein is CASSILSEQFF.